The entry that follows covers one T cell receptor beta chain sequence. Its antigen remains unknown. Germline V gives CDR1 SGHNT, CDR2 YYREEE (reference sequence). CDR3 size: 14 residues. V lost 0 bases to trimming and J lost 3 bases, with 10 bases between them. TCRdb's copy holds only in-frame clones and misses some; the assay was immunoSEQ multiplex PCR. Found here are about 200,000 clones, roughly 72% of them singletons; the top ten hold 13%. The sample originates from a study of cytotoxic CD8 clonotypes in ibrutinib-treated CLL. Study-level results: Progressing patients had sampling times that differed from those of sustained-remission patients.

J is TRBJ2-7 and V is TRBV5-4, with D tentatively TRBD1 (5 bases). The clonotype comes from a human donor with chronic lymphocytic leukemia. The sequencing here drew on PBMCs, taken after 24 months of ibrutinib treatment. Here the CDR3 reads CASSLEGQGYEQYF. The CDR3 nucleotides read TGTGCCAGCAGCTTGGAAGGTCAGGGCTACGAGCAGTACTTC. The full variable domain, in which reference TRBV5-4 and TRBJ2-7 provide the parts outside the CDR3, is ETGVTQSPTHLIKTRGQQVTLRCSSQSGHNTVSWYQQALGQGPQFIFQYYREEENGRGNFPPRFSGLQFPNYSSELNVNALELDDSALYLCASSLEGQGYEQYFGPGTRLTVT.